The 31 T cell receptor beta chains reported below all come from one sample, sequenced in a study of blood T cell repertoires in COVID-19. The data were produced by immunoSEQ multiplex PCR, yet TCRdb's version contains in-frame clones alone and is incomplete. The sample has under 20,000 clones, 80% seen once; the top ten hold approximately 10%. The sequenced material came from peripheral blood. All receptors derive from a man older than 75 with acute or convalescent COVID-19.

The CDR3 region has the DNA TGTGCTAGTGGCCCGGACAGGGTCCCGAACACTGAAGCTTTCTTT. Its translation: CASGPDRVPNTEAFF. The V call is TRBV12-5, the J call TRBJ1-1, with 8 nucleotides matching TRBD1. This CDR3 comprises 15 residues. V trimming: 6 bases; J trimming: 1 base; junction bases outside the gene matches: 7. Germline-derived CDR1 and CDR2 are LGHNT and FRNRAP.

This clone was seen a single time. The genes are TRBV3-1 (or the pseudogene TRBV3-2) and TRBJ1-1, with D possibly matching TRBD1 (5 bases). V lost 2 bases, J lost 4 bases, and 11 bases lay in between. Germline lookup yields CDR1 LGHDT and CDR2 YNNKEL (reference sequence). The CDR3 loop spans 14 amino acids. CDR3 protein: CASSQREQGTEAFF. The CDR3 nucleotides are TGTGCCAGCAGCCAAAGAGAGCAGGGCACTGAAGCTTTCTTT.

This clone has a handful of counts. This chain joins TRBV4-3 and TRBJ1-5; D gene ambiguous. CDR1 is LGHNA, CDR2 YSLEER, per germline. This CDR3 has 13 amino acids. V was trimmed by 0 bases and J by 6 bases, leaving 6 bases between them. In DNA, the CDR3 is TGCGCCAGCAGCCAAGATCTCCGTCAGCCCCAGCATTTT. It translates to CASSQDLRQPQHF.

The CDR3 spells CASSLGGSISGNTIYF. CDR3 DNA: TGTGCCAGCAGCTTAGGCGGCTCAATCTCTGGAAACACCATATATTTT. This chain connects TRBV7-2 to TRBJ1-3; D not certain. Germline V gene data show CDR1 as SGHTA and CDR2 as FQGNSA. V gave up 1 base and J gave up 0 bases, with 10 bases separating them. The CDR3 runs 16 residues.

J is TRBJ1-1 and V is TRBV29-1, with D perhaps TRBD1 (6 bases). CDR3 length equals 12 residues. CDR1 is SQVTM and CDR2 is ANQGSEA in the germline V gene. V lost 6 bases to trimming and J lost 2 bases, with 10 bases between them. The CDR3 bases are TGCAGCGTCCGCAGGGGAAACACTGAAGCTTTCTTT. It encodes CSVRRGNTEAFF.

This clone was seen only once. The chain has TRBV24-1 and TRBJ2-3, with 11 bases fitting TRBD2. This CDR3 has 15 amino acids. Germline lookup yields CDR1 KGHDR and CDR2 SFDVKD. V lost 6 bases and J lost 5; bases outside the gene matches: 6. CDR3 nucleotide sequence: TGTGCCACCAGTTCGACTAGCGGGGAAATAGATACGCAGTATTTT. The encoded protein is CATSSTSGEIDTQYF.

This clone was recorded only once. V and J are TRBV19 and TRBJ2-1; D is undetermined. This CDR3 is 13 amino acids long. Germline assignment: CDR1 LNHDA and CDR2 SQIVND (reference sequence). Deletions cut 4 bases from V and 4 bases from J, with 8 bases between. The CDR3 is CASSKTVYNEQFF. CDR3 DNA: TGTGCCAGTAGTAAAACAGTATACAATGAGCAGTTCTTC.

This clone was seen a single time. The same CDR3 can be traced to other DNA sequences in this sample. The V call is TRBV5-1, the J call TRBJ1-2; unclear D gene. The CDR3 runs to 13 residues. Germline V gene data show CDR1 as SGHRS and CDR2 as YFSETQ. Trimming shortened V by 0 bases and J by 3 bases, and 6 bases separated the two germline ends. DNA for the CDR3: TGCGCCAGCAGCTTGGGGTCAGACTATGGCTACACCTTC. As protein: CASSLGSDYGYTF.

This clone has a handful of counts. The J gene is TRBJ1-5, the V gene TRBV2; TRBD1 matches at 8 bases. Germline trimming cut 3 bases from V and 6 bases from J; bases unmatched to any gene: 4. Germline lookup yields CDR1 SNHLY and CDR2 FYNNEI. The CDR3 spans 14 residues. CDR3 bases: TGTGCCAGCAGTGAGAACAGGGGGACTCAGCCCCAGCATTTT. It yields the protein CASSENRGTQPQHF.

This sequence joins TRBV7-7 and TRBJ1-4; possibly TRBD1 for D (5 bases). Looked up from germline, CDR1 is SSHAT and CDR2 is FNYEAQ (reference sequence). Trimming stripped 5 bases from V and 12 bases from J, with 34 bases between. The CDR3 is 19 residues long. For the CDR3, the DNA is TGTGCCAGCAGCCGTACCTTCGGCAGGGTAAGAGATAGAAAATGGGAACTGTTTTTT. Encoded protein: CASSRTFGRVRDRKWELFF.

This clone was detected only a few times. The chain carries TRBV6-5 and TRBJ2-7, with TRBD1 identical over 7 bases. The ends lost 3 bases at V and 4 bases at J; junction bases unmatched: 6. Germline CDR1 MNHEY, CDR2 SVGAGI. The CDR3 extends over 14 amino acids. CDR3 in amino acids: CASSYKSQGYEQYF. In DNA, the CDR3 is TGTGCCAGCAGTTATAAGTCACAGGGGTACGAGCAGTACTTC.

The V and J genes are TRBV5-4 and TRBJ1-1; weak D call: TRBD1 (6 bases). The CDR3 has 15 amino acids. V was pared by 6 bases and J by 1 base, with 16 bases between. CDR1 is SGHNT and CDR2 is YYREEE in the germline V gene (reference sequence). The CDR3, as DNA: TGTGCCAGCAACCACAAGGGGGGGCAGAACACTGAAGCTTTCTTT. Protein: CASNHKGGQNTEAFF.

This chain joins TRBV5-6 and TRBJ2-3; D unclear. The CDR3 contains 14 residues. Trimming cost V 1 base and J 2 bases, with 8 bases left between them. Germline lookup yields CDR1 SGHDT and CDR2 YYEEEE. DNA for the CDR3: TGTGCCAGCAGCTTGATAACAGTCACAGATACGCAGTATTTT. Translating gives CASSLITVTDTQYF. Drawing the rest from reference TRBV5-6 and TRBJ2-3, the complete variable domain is DAGVTQSPTHLIKTRGQQVTLRCSPKSGHDTVSWYQQALGQGPQFIFQYYEEEERQRGNFPDRFSGHQFPNYSSELNVNALLLGDSALYLCASSLITVTDTQYFGPGTRLTVL.

CDR3 loop: CASSVAPQGGTDTQYF. DNA of the CDR3: TGTGCCAGCAGCGTAGCCCCACAGGGGGGCACAGATACGCAGTATTTT. The rearrangement links TRBV9 to TRBJ2-3; 8 bases are shared with TRBD1. With V trimmed by 0 bases and J by 1 base, 4 bases remained unmatched. The germline CDR1 and CDR2 sequences are SGDLS and YYNGEE. The CDR3 is 16 residues long.

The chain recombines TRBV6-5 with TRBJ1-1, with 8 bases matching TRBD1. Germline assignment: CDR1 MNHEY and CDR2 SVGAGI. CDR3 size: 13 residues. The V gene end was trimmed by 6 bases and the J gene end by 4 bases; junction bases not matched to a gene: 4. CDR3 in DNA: TGTGCCAGCAGCCTTACAGGGGGCACTGAAGCTTTCTTT. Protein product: CASSLTGGTEAFF.

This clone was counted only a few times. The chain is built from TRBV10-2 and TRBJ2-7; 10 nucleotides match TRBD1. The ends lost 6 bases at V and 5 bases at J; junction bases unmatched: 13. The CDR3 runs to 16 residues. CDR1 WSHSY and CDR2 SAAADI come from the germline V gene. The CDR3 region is CASRGNPGQGSHEQYF. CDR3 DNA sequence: TGCGCCAGCAGGGGAAATCCGGGACAGGGGTCGCACGAGCAGTACTTC.

CDR3 amino acids: CASSPGSGGRQETQYF. CDR3 nucleotide sequence: TGTGCCAGCAGCCCCGGTAGCGGGGGGCGACAAGAGACCCAGTACTTC. The rearrangement links TRBV5-5 to TRBJ2-5, with 10 nucleotides matching TRBD2. The CDR3 extends over 16 amino acids. V gave up 4 bases and J gave up 2 bases; unmatched junction bases: 8. From germline, CDR1 is SGHKS and CDR2 YYEKEE (reference sequence).

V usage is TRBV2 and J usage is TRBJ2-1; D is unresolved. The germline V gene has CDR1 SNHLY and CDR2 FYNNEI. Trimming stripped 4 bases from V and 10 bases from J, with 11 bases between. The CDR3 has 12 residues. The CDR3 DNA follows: TGTGCCAGCAGTGGACCGGGTCGGGAGCAGTTCTTC. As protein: CASSGPGREQFF.

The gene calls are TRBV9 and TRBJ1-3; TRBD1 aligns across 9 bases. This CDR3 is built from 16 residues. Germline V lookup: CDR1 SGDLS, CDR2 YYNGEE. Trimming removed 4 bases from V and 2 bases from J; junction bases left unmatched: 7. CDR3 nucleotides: TGTGCCAGCAGCATCCTCACAGGGGGCCCTGGAAACACCATATATTTT. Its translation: CASSILTGGPGNTIYF.

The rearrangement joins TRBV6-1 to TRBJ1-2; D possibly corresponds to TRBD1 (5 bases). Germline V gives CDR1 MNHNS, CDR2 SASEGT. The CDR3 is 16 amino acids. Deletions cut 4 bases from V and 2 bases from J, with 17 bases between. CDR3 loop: CASSVGGVKGNYGYTF. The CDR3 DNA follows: TGTGCCAGCAGTGTTGGGGGGGTCAAGGGAAACTATGGCTACACCTTC.

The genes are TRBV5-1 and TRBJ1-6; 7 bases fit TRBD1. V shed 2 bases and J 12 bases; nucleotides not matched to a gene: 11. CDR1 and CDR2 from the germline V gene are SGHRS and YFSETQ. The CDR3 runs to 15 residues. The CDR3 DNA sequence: TGCGCCAGCAGCTTCTCGACAGGGCCCGAGGTACCCCTCCACTTT. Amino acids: CASSFSTGPEVPLHF. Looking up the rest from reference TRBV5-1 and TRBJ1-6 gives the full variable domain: KAGVTQTPRYLIKTRGQQVTLSCSPISGHRSVSWYQQTPGQGLQFLFEYFSETQRNKGNFPGRFSGRQFSNSRSEMNVSTLELGDSALYLCASSFSTGPEVPLHFGNGTRLTVT.

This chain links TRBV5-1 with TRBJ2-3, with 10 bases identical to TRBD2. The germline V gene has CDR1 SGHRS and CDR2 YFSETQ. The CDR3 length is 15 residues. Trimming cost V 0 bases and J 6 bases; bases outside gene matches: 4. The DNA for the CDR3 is TGCGCCAGCAGCTTGGACACTAGCGGGGTGGATACGCAGTATTTT. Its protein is CASSLDTSGVDTQYF.

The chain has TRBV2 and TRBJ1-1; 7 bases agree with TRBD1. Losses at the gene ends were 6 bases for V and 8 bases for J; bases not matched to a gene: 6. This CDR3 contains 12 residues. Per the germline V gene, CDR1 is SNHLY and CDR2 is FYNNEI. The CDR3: CASSGAGGEAFF. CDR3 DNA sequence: TGTGCCAGCAGCGGGGCAGGGGGGGAAGCTTTCTTT.

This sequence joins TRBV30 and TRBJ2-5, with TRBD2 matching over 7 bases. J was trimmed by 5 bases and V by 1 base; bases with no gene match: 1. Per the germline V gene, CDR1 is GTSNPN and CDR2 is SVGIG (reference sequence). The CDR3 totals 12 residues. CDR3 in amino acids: CAWSEGGETQYF. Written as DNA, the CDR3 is TGTGCCTGGAGTGAGGGAGGGGAGACCCAGTACTTC. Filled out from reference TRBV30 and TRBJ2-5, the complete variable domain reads SQTIHQWPATLVQPVGSPLSLECTVEGTSNPNLYWYRQAAGRGLQLLFYSVGIGQISSEVPQNLSASRPQDRQFILSSKKLLLSDSGFYLCAWSEGGETQYFGPGTRLLVL.

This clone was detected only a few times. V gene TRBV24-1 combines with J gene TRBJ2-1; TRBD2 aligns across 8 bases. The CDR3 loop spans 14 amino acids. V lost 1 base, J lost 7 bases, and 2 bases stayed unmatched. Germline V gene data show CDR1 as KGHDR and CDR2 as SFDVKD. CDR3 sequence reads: CATSDFGTRNEQFF. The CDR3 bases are TGTGCCACCAGTGATTTCGGGACTAGAAATGAGCAGTTCTTC.

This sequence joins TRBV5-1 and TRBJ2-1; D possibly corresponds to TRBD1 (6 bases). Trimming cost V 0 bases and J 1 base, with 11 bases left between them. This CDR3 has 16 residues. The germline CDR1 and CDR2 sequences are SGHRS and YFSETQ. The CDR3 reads CASSLVSGASYNEQFF. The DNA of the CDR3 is TGCGCCAGCAGCTTGGTTTCAGGGGCGTCCTACAATGAGCAGTTCTTC.

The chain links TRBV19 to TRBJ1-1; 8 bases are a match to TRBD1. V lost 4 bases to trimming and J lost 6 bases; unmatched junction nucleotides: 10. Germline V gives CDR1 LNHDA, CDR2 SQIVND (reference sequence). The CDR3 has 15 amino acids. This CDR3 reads CASSKRQGSGAEAFF. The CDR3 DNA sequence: TGTGCCAGTAGTAAAAGACAGGGGTCCGGGGCTGAAGCTTTCTTT.

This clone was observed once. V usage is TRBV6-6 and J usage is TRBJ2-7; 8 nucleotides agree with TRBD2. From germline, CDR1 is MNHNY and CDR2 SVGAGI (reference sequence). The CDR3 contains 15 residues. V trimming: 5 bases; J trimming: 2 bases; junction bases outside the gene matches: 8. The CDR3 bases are TGTGCCAGCAGTCCACCCGGGGGGGTTACCTACGAGCAGTACTTC. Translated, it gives CASSPPGGVTYEQYF.

The CDR3 DNA follows: TGTGCCAGCAGCCGGGACAGGGTTGGTGAGCAGTTCTTC. Amino acid sequence: CASSRDRVGEQFF. V is TRBV6-5 and J is TRBJ2-1, with 9 bases lining up with TRBD1. The CDR3 runs to 13 residues. Germline loops: CDR1 MNHEY, CDR2 SVGAGI. V shed 6 bases, J shed 9 bases, and the junction held 6 bases outside the gene matches.

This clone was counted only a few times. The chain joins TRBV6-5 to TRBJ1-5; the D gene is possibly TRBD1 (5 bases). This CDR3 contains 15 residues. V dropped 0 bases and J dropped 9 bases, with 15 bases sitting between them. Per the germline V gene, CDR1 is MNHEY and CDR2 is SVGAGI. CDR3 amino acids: CASSYSGTPEAPQHF. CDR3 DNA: TGTGCCAGCAGTTACTCGGGGACTCCAGAGGCGCCCCAGCATTTT.

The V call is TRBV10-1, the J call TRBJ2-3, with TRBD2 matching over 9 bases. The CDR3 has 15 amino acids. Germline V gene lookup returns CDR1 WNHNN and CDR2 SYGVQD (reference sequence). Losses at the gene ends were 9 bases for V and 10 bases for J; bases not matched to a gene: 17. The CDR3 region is CARTSGAGGPDAQYF. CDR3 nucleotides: TGCGCCAGGACCTCCGGGGCGGGGGGGCCTGATGCGCAGTATTTT.